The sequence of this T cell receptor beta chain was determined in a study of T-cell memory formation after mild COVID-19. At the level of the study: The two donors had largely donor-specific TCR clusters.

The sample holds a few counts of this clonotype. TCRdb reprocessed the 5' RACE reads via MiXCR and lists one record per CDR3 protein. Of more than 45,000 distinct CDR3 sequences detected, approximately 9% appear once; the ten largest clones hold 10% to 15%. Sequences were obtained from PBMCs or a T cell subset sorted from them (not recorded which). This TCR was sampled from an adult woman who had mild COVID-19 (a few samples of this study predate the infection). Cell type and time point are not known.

CDR3 coding DNA: TGCGCCAGCAGTACTTTACAGGGCAACGAGCAGTACTTC. Translating it yields CASSTLQGNEQYF. This chain joins TRBV5-1 and TRBJ2-7; weak D call: TRBD1 (6 bases). Trimming stripped 5 bases from V and 5 bases from J, with 14 bases between. Germline V gene lookup returns CDR1 SGHRS and CDR2 YFSETQ. The CDR3 totals 13 residues.